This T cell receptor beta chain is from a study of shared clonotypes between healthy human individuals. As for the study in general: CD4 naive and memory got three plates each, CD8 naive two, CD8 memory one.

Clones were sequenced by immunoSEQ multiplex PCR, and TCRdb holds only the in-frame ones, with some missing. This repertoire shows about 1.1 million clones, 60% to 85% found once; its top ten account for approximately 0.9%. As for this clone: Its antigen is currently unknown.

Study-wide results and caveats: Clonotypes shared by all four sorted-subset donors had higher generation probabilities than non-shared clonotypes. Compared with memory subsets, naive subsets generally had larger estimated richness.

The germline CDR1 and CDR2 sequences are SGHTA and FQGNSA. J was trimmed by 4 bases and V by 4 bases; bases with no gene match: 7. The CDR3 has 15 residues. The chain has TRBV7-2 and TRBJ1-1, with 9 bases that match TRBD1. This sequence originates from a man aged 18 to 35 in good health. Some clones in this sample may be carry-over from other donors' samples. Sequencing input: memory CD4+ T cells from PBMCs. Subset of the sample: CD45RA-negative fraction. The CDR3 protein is CASSWDRDLGTEAFF. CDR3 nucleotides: TGTGCCAGCAGCTGGGACAGGGATTTGGGCACTGAAGCTTTCTTT. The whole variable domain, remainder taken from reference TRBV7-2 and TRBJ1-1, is GAGVSQSPSNKVTEKGKDVELRCDPISGHTALYWYRQSLGQGLEFLIYFQGNSAPDKSGLPSDRFSAERTGGSVSTLTIQRTQQEDSAVYLCASSWDRDLGTEAFFGQGTRLTVV.